The sequence of this T cell receptor (beta chain) was determined in a study of T cells in Graves' hyperthyroidism and ophthalmopathy. Whole-study findings and limits: The model foresaw ophthalmopathy a median around 6 months prior to onset.

Deletions cut 2 bases from V and 4 bases from J, with 11 bases between. The length of the CDR3 is 13 residues. From germline, CDR1 is DFQATT and CDR2 SNEGSKA (reference sequence). About this clonotype itself: No antigen is known for it.

The TCR beta CDR3 regions underwent amplification using RNA transcripts as the source. HTBI primers were the set used in a first-round RT-PCR of the TCR CDR3. Each CDR3 protein is one row after TCRdb ran MiXCR on the multiplex PCR reads. The repertoire holds hundreds of thousands of distinct CDR3 sequences, with 45% as singletons. Specimen: peripheral blood or thyroid tissue (not recorded which). The chain is built from TRBV20-1 and TRBJ1-2, with D hard to call. The clonotype originates from an adult man with Graves' disease, either hyperthyroidism or ophthalmopathy (not recorded which). The chain's CDR3 is CSARSGWSYGYTF. The CDR3 coding sequence is TGCAGTGCTAGAAGTGGGTGGTCCTATGGCTACACCTTC.